These T cell receptor beta chains were read from a single sample in a study of read filtering for tumor transcriptome and immune sequencing. TCRdb reprocessed the reads via MiXCR and lists one record per CDR3 protein. The data contain under 150,000 distinct CDR3 sequences, about 12% of them singletons. The sample taken for sequencing was a population of CD138-negative cells sorted from bone marrow. The origin of the receptors is a donor over 35 with multiple myeloma. Each CDR3 is given with its conserved first and last residue. Fields, in order: J gene, D gene, clone size, V gene, CDR3 DNA, CDR3 protein. A D gene is named only where the DNA matches it firmly. Not every row has a clone size; where given, it reads once, few, many or a size class.

>TRBJ2-7|TRBD2|-|TRBV6-2/TRBV6-3
TGTGCCAGCAGTTACCAGGGACTATACGAGCAGTACTTC
CASSYQGLYEQYF
>TRBJ1-1|-|many|TRBV24-1
TGTGCCACCAGTGATCCTCAGATCAAACACGGGGAAGCTTTCTTT
CATSDPQIKHGEAFF
>TRBJ2-1|TRBD2|many|TRBV7-9
TGTGCCAGCAGCTTAGGCCCAAGAGCGGGAGAAGTGAATGAGCAGTTCTTC
CASSLGPRAGEVNEQFF
>TRBJ2-7|TRBD1|-|TRBV27
TGTGCCAGCAGTCCCACGGGACAGTCCTACGAGCAGTACTTC
CASSPTGQSYEQYF
>TRBJ2-1|-|few|TRBV20-1
TGCAGTGCGAGGAGGGCCAAACAATACAATGAGCAGTTCTTC
CSARRAKQYNEQFF
>TRBJ1-6|-|many|TRBV12-3/TRBV12-4
TGTGCCAGCAGTTTAAGGCAGCATAATTCACCCCTCCACTTT
CASSLRQHNSPLHF
>TRBJ2-1|TRBD1|many|TRBV29-1
TGCAGCGTCTGGGACAGCTCCTACAATGAGCAGTTCTTC
CSVWDSSYNEQFF
>TRBJ1-1|-|many|TRBV21-1
TGTGCCAGCAGCAGTGAGACAGGGGTAGGCACTGAAGCTTTCTTT
CASSSETGVGTEAFF
>TRBJ2-7|TRBD1|many|TRBV29-1
TGCAGCGTCCGGACAGGGACCTACGAGCAGTACTTC
CSVRTGTYEQYF
>TRBJ1-5|-|many|TRBV6-2/TRBV6-3
TGTGCCAGCAGCCCAGACAGGAGACAGCCCCAGCATTTT
CASSPDRRQPQHF
>TRBJ1-1|TRBD1|many|TRBV6-6
TGTGCCAGCAACCCCGGGACAGGCAAAGCTTTCTTT
CASNPGTGKAFF
>TRBJ2-3|-|many|TRBV4-2
TGTGCCAGCAGCCTCCCCGGTCGGGAGTTCGATACGCAGTATTTT
CASSLPGREFDTQYF
>TRBJ2-3|TRBD2|many|TRBV6-5
TGTGCCAGCAGTTACTCTCGGACTAGTGAAGTCACAGATACGCAGTATTTT
CASSYSRTSEVTDTQYF
>TRBJ2-2|TRBD2|-|TRBV19
TGTGCCAGTAGTTATAGCGGGCAGAACACCGGGGAGCTGTTTTTT
CASSYSGQNTGELFF
>TRBJ2-3|-|many|TRBV29-1
TGCAGCGCCCGCCCGGGACTCGCCACAGATACGCAGTATTTT
CSARPGLATDTQYF
>TRBJ1-5|-|many|TRBV27
TGTGCCAGCAGTTTCCGGGGGCGGAATCAGCCCCAGCATTTT
CASSFRGRNQPQHF
>TRBJ2-1|-|-|TRBV6-4
TGTGTCAGCAAAGTTCGTAGCGACAGCTCCTACAATGGGCAGTTCTTC
CVSKVRSDSSYNGQFF
>TRBJ2-2|TRBD1|few|TRBV24-1
TGTGCCACCAGTGATTATACCGGGACAGAAGAGCTGTTTTTT
CATSDYTGTEELFF
>TRBJ2-1|-|few|TRBV11-2
TGTGCCAGCAGCTTCAACGATGAGCAGTTCTTC
CASSFNDEQFF
>TRBJ1-1|TRBD1|many|TRBV7-9
TGTGCCAGCAGCTTGGCGCCAGGGGGTACTGAAGCTTTCTTT
CASSLAPGGTEAFF
>TRBJ2-7|-|-|TRBV20-1
TGCAGTGCTAGGAGAGTGGCAGCCTTCTCCTACGAGCAGTACTTC
CSARRVAAFSYEQYF
>TRBJ1-5|-|many|TRBV20-1
TGCAGTGCAAGAGGGGACAAAAATCAGCCCCAGCATTTT
CSARGDKNQPQHF
>TRBJ2-1|-|many|TRBV3-1
TGTGCCAGCAGCCCTCCAGCGGGTCTGGGTGAGCAGTTCTTC
CASSPPAGLGEQFF
>TRBJ2-3|TRBD2|many|TRBV7-6
TGTGCCAGCAGCCCAAGACTAGCGGGGAGCACAGATACGCAGTATTTT
CASSPRLAGSTDTQYF
>TRBJ1-1|-|many|TRBV7-2
TGTGCCAGCAGCTCCAGGGCAGGCGACACTGAAGCTTTCTTT
CASSSRAGDTEAFF
>TRBJ2-7|TRBD1|many|TRBV20-1
TGCAGTGCTGAGGGGACAGGGGGCTACGAGCAGTACTTC
CSAEGTGGYEQYF
>TRBJ2-3|TRBD2|many|TRBV3-1
TGTGCCAGCAGCCAGACTAGCGGGACAGATACGCAGTATTTT
CASSQTSGTDTQYF
>TRBJ2-1|-|many|TRBV6-6
TGTGCCAGCAGCCGGGGGCGGAGCTCCTACAATGAGCAGTTCTTC
CASSRGRSSYNEQFF
>TRBJ2-7|TRBD2|-|TRBV29-1
TGCAGCGCCCGGACTAGCGGGGCCTACGAGCAGTACTTC
CSARTSGAYEQYF
>TRBJ2-7|-|many|TRBV19
TGTGCCAGTAGTATACATCCCCCACAGTTACCGTCCTACGAGCAGTACTTC
CASSIHPPQLPSYEQYF
>TRBJ1-2|-|many|TRBV29-1
TGCAGCGTTGACGGGGGGCCCAGCTATGGCTACACCTTC
CSVDGGPSYGYTF
>TRBJ2-1|-|many|TRBV7-3
TGTGCCAGCAGCTTAAGTGGGGGGGGCAACAATGAGCAGTTCTTC
CASSLSGGGNNEQFF
>TRBJ2-3|-|many|TRBV20-1
TGCAGTGCTAGATCCAGGACCCCTAGCACAGATACGCAGTATTTT
CSARSRTPSTDTQYF
>TRBJ2-1|-|-|TRBV7-9
TGTGCCAGCAGCTTAGCTAGCGCGAGGGGCTACAATGAGCAGTTCTTC
CASSLASARGYNEQFF
>TRBJ1-5|-|-|TRBV7-2
TGTGCCAGCAGCTTAGGAGGCCTCAATCAGCCCCAGCATTTT
CASSLGGLNQPQHF
>TRBJ2-1|TRBD2|many|TRBV12-3/TRBV12-4
TGTGCCAGCACTTATAGCGGGACCTCCTACAATGAGCAGTTCTTC
CASTYSGTSYNEQFF
>TRBJ2-1|-|few|TRBV19
TGTGCCAGTAGTATACCCCGTTCCTACAATGAGCAGTTCTTC
CASSIPRSYNEQFF
>TRBJ2-7|TRBD1|few|TRBV29-1
TGCAGCGTTTCGGGACAGGGGCAGAACGAGCAGTACTTC
CSVSGQGQNEQYF
>TRBJ2-1|TRBD1|many|TRBV24-1
TGTGCCACCAGTGACGCCGGGACAGGGGGCTACAATGAGCAGTTCTTC
CATSDAGTGGYNEQFF
>TRBJ2-2|-|many|TRBV10-1
TGCGCCAGCTCGGCGGCGGGATCGAACACCGGGGAGCTGTTTTTT
CASSAAGSNTGELFF
>TRBJ2-7|TRBD2|many|TRBV5-1
TGCGCCAGCAGCCCACCGGGACTAGTCTACGAGCAGTACTTC
CASSPPGLVYEQYF
>TRBJ2-1|-|many|TRBV11-2
TGTGCCAGCAGCTCCAAACCCCTGTTTGAGGGGGGTAATGAGCAGTTCTTC
CASSSKPLFEGGNEQFF
>TRBJ2-5|-|many|TRBV29-1
TGCAGCGTTAGTGGAGGGGATACCAGAGACCAGTACTTC
CSVSGGDTRDQYF
>TRBJ2-7|-|-|TRBV5-1
TGCGCCAGCAGCCCGCTCGGCGCCCCCTACGAGCAGTACTTC
CASSPLGAPYEQYF
>TRBJ2-7|TRBD2|many|TRBV7-8
TGTGCCAGCAGCTCCCGGGACTACGCCTACGAGCAGTACTTC
CASSSRDYAYEQYF
>TRBJ2-7|TRBD2|many|TRBV20-1
TGCAGTGCTAGAGATCAGCCGGGACTAGCGGGAGTGGGACACGAGCAGTACTTC
CSARDQPGLAGVGHEQYF
>TRBJ1-1|-|-|TRBV12-3/TRBV12-4
TGTGCCAGCACCCCGGACCCCCTGCGGACTGAAGCTTTCTTT
CASTPDPLRTEAFF
>TRBJ2-1|-|many|TRBV5-1
TGCGCCAGCAGCCGGGGCCCTTTTGGAGCCAATGAGCAGTTCTTC
CASSRGPFGANEQFF
>TRBJ2-1|-|many|TRBV11-3
TGTGCCAGCAGCTTTACAGCGGGCCTCTACAATGAGCAGTTCTTC
CASSFTAGLYNEQFF
>TRBJ1-1|-|-|TRBV19
TGTGCCAGTAGTATAGTTGCCGGGAACACTGAAGCTTCCTTT
CASSIVAGNTEASF
>TRBJ2-2|-|many|TRBV3-1
TGTGCCAGCAGCCAAAACGGGAACACCGGGGAGCTGTTTTTT
CASSQNGNTGELFF
>TRBJ1-6|-|many|TRBV7-2
TGTGCCAGCAGCTTAGGGAGCTCCTATAATTCACCCCTCCACTTT
CASSLGSSYNSPLHF
>TRBJ2-1|-|many|TRBV7-9
TGTGCCAGCAGCCTCACGGGTCGGCCCCAGTTCTTC
CASSLTGRPQFF
>TRBJ2-2|TRBD1|many|TRBV20-1
TGCAGTGCTGGACAGGGGCGGACCGGGGAGCTGTTTTTT
CSAGQGRTGELFF
>TRBJ1-1|TRBD1|few|TRBV20-1
TGCAGTGTTCCCAGGGGGTTGAACACTGAAGCTTTCTTT
CSVPRGLNTEAFF
>TRBJ1-5|-|many|TRBV20-1
TGCAGTGCGCTGGGACTGGGGGGCCAGCCCCAGCATTTT
CSALGLGGQPQHF
>TRBJ2-2|TRBD2|many|TRBV6-5
TGTGCCAGCACCAGCCCCGGGGGCCAGCGGGAGTATGGCGGGGAGCTGTTTTTT
CASTSPGGQREYGGELFF
>TRBJ1-1|-|many|TRBV29-1
TGCAGCGCCACCACCGAGGGCACTGAAGCTTTCTTT
CSATTEGTEAFF
>TRBJ1-1|-|many|TRBV4-1
TGTGCCAGCAGCCAAGAAGGGGCGGGCACTGAAGCTTTCTTT
CASSQEGAGTEAFF